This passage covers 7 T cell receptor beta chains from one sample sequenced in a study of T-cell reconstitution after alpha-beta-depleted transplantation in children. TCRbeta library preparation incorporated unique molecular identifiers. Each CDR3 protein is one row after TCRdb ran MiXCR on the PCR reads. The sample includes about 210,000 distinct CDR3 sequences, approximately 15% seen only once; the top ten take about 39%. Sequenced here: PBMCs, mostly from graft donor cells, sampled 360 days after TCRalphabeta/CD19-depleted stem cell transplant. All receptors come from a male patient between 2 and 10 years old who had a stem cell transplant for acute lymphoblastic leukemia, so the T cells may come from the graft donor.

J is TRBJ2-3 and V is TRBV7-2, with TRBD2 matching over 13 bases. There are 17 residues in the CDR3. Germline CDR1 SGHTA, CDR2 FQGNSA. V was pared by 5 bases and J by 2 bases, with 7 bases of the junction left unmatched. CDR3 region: CASSPRLAGGYTDTQYF. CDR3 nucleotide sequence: TGTGCCAGCAGCCCAAGACTAGCGGGGGGATACACAGATACGCAGTATTTT.

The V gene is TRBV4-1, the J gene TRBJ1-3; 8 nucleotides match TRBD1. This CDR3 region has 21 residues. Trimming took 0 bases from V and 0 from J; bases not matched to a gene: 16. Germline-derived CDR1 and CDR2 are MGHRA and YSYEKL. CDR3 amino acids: CASSQDGGQGANIRSGNTIYF. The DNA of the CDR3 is TGCGCCAGCAGCCAAGATGGAGGGCAGGGGGCGAATATACGCTCTGGAAACACCATATATTTT.

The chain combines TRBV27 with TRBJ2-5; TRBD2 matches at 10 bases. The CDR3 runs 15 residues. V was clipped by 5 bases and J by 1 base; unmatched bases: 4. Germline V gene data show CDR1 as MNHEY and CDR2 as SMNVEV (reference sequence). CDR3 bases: TGTGCCAGCAGTCCCGTAGCGGGAGGCCAAGAGACCCAGTACTTC. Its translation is CASSPVAGGQETQYF.

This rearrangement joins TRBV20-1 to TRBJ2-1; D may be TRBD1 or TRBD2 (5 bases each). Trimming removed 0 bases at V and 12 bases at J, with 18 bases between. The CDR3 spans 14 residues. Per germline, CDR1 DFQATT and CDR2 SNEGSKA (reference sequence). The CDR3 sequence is CSARDGTEISSQFF. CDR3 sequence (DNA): TGCAGTGCTAGAGACGGGACGGAGATTAGTTCGCAGTTCTTC.

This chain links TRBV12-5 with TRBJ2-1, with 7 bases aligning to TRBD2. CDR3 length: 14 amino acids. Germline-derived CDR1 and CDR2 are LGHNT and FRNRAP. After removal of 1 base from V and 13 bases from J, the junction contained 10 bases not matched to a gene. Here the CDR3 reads CASGLGNGLVEQFF. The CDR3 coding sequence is TGTGCTAGTGGTTTGGGTAACGGACTAGTGGAACAGTTCTTC. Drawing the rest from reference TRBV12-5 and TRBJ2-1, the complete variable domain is DARVTQTPRHKVTEMGQEVTMRCQPILGHNTVFWYRQTMMQGLELLAYFRNRAPLDDSGMPKDRFSAEMPDATLATLKIQPSEPRDSAVYFCASGLGNGLVEQFFGPGTRLTVL.

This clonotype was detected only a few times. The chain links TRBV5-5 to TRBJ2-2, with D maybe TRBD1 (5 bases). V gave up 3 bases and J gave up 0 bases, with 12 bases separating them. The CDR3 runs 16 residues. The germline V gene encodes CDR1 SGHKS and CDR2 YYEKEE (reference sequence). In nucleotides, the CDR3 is TGTGCCAGCAGCTACACAGGATCCGCGAACACCGGGGAGCTGTTTTTT. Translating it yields CASSYTGSANTGELFF.

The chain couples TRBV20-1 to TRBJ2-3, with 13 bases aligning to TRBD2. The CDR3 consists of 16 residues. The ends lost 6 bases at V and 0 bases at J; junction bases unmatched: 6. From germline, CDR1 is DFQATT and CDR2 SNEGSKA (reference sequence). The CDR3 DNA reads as TGCAGTGCCCTTGGACTAGCGGGAGCCAGCACAGATACGCAGTATTTT. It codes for CSALGLAGASTDTQYF.